The 24 T cell receptor beta chains in this list originate from one sample, sequenced in a study of technical replicates of blood from a few donors. Produced via immunoSEQ multiplex PCR; TCRdb's table is partial and in-frame only. The sample lists approximately 77,000 clones; under 95% were seen once. Sequencing was performed on T cells isolated from PBMCs. The receptors here all came from a human donor in good health.

CDR3 DNA: TGTGCCAGCAGTTTAAGGGGGTGGAGTGAAAAACTGTTTTTT. It is translated as CASSLRGWSEKLFF. The rearrangement links TRBV27 to TRBJ1-4, with D possibly TRBD1 on 6 matching bases. Germline V lookup: CDR1 MNHEY, CDR2 SMNVEV (reference sequence). V lost 2 bases and J lost 7, with 11 bases in between. The CDR3 has 14 residues.

This clone was picked up a small number of times. The rearrangement uses TRBV28 and TRBJ1-1, with D unclear. Trimming took 3 bases from V and 10 from J, leaving 9 bases between them. Per the germline V gene, CDR1 is MDHEN and CDR2 is SYDVKM. The CDR3 runs to 11 residues. CDR3 sequence (DNA): TGTGCCAGCAGTTTTGCTTTCGGAGCTTTCTTT. Protein: CASSFAFGAFF.

The V and J genes are TRBV29-1 and TRBJ2-1, with 9 bases identical to TRBD1. Germline V gene lookup returns CDR1 SQVTM and CDR2 ANQGSEA. The CDR3 runs 15 residues. V was pared by 6 bases and J by 4 bases, with 10 bases of the junction left unmatched. Here the CDR3 reads CSVATGGARYNEQFF. The CDR3 bases are TGCAGCGTGGCAACAGGGGGCGCGCGGTACAATGAGCAGTTCTTC.

The chain recombines TRBV13 with TRBJ2-7; TRBD1 matches at 7 bases. Germline-derived CDR1 and CDR2 are PRHDT and FYEKMQ (reference sequence). After removal of 4 bases from V and 6 bases from J, the junction contained 9 bases not matched to a gene. The CDR3 consists of 14 residues. The CDR3 nucleotides are TGTGCCAGCAGCTACGACAGGGACATTGGCGAGCAGTACTTC. Its protein is CASSYDRDIGEQYF.

The chain carries TRBV18 and TRBJ2-7, with D perhaps matching TRBD1 (6 bases). This CDR3 comprises 16 residues. Trimming took 6 bases from V and 0 from J, leaving 18 bases between them. The germline gives CDR1 KGHSH, CDR2 LQKENI. CDR3 DNA: TGTGCCAGCTCTCAAGACCGGGACATGCGCTCCTACGAGCAGTACTTC. It yields the protein CASSQDRDMRSYEQYF.

The chain links TRBV7-8 to TRBJ2-7, with 7 bases identical to TRBD1. This CDR3 comprises 14 residues. The germline gives CDR1 SGHVS, CDR2 FQNEAQ. V shed 1 base and J 2 bases; nucleotides not matched to a gene: 2. CDR3 protein: CASSLGTGTYEQYF. The CDR3, as DNA: TGTGCCAGCAGCTTAGGGACAGGTACCTACGAGCAGTACTTC.

This chain links TRBV6-1 with TRBJ1-1; maybe TRBD1 (6 bases). The V gene lost 4 bases and the J gene lost 4 bases, with 10 bases spanning the gap. From germline, CDR1 is MNHNS and CDR2 SASEGT. The CDR3 covers 13 residues. This CDR3 is CASSVQGSTEAFF. The CDR3 bases are TGTGCCAGCAGTGTACAGGGTAGCACTGAAGCTTTCTTT.

The chain combines TRBV11-1 with TRBJ1-2; maybe TRBD1 (6 bases). The CDR3 length is 12 residues. Trimming took off 6 bases at V and 6 bases at J, with 11 bases between the two ends. Germline CDR1 and CDR2: SGHAT and FQDESV (reference sequence). The CDR3 DNA reads TGTGCCAGCAGTTTAAACAGGGATGGCTACACCTTC. It specifies CASSLNRDGYTF.

The chain employs TRBV6-6 and TRBJ2-7; D gene ambiguous. Germline V gene lookup returns CDR1 MNHNY and CDR2 SVGAGI (reference sequence). This CDR3 spans 11 amino acids. Deletions cut 8 bases from V and 1 base from J, with 6 bases between. The chain's CDR3 is CASARSYEQYF. DNA for the CDR3: TGTGCCAGCGCCAGGTCCTACGAGCAGTACTTC.

This chain uses TRBV9 with TRBJ1-1; D perhaps matches TRBD1 (5 bases). V was shortened by 3 bases and J by 1 base, with 7 bases between the two germline ends. This CDR3 has 13 amino acids. Germline V gene sequence: CDR1 SGDLS, CDR2 YYNGEE. DNA of the CDR3: TGTGCCAGCAGCGGTGGACAGAACACTGAAGCTTTCTTT. Amino acids: CASSGGQNTEAFF.

The chain is built from TRBV19 and TRBJ2-7; no firm D call. Trimming removed 5 bases from V and 4 bases from J, with 6 bases in between. Germline assignment: CDR1 LNHDA and CDR2 SQIVND (reference sequence). The CDR3 spans 11 residues. In nucleotides, the CDR3 is TGTGCCAGTAGTTCCCAATACGAGCAGTACTTC. It encodes CASSSQYEQYF.

The chain employs TRBV28 and TRBJ1-1; D is undetermined. V was trimmed by 5 bases and J by 1 base, leaving 8 bases between them. Germline V gene data show CDR1 as MDHEN and CDR2 as SYDVKM. The CDR3 covers 13 residues. CDR3: CASSPAGNTEAFF. The CDR3 DNA reads as TGTGCCAGCAGTCCGGCGGGGAACACTGAAGCTTTCTTT.

The chain carries TRBV4-1 and TRBJ1-3; D is unclear. CDR1 and CDR2 from the germline V gene are MGHRA and YSYEKL. The CDR3 covers 14 residues. The V gene lost 7 bases and the J gene lost 2 bases, with 12 bases spanning the gap. The CDR3 sequence: CASTLPRPGNTIYF. The CDR3 coding sequence is TGCGCCAGCACTCTTCCTAGGCCTGGAAACACCATATATTTT.

This CDR3 is CASSTSTGANGYTF. CDR3 nucleotide sequence: TGTGCCAGTAGTACCTCGACAGGGGCGAATGGCTACACCTTC. This chain uses TRBV19 with TRBJ1-2, with 8 bases fitting TRBD1. Germline values: CDR1 LNHDA, CDR2 SQIVND (reference sequence). The CDR3 contains 14 residues. Unmatched junction bases numbered 7, after V lost 4 bases and J lost 6 bases.

The V call is TRBV5-6, the J call TRBJ1-4; a weak D match, TRBD1 (5 bases). Trimming removed 3 bases from V and 5 bases from J, with 14 bases in between. This CDR3 is built from 15 residues. Germline CDR1 and CDR2: SGHDT and YYEEEE. CDR3 nucleotides: TGTGCCAGCAGCTCTCTAAAGTCAGGGAATGAAAAACTGTTTTTT. This encodes CASSSLKSGNEKLFF.

This clone came up once. CDR3 DNA sequence: TGTGCCAGCACTCGGGGGTACGAGCAGTACTTC. This codes for CASTRGYEQYF. This sequence joins TRBV28 and TRBJ2-7, with D tentatively TRBD2 (6 bases). Per the germline V gene, CDR1 is MDHEN and CDR2 is SYDVKM. This CDR3 is built from 11 residues. V was clipped by 7 bases and J by 4 bases, with 8 bases between them.

The J gene is TRBJ2-7, the V gene TRBV6-6; 9 nucleotides agree with TRBD1. The length of the CDR3 is 15 residues. CDR1 is MNHNY and CDR2 is SVGAGI in the germline V gene (reference sequence). V shed 2 bases and J 3 bases; nucleotides not matched to a gene: 5. CDR3 region: CASSYAGQGFYEQYF. The CDR3 DNA reads as TGTGCCAGCAGTTACGCGGGACAGGGTTTCTACGAGCAGTACTTC.

The V call is TRBV7-9, the J call TRBJ2-2; D uncertain. The CDR3 is 13 residues long. Germline V CDR1 and CDR2: SEHNR, FQNEAQ (reference sequence). V lost 1 base to trimming and J lost 6 bases, with 6 bases between them. The chain's CDR3 is CASSLGGAGELFF. The CDR3, as DNA: TGTGCCAGCAGCTTAGGAGGTGCCGGGGAGCTGTTTTTT. The entire variable domain, with the rest obtained from reference TRBV7-9 and TRBJ2-2, is as follows: DTGVSQNPRHKITKRGQNVTFRCDPISEHNRLYWYRQTLGQGPEFLTYFQNEAQLEKSRLLSDRFSAERPKGSFSTLEIQRTEQGDSAMYLCASSLGGAGELFFGEGSRLTVL.

The chain links TRBV29-1 to TRBJ2-3; TRBD1 aligns across 7 bases. The ends lost 2 bases at V and 2 bases at J; junction bases unmatched: 7. Germline lookup yields CDR1 SQVTM and CDR2 ANQGSEA. The CDR3 covers 15 residues. The CDR3 sequence is CSVERDRDFTDTQYF. In DNA, the CDR3 is TGCAGCGTTGAAAGGGACAGAGACTTCACAGATACGCAGTATTTT.

The genes are TRBV10-3 and TRBJ2-5; D may be TRBD1 (6 bases). CDR1 and CDR2 (germline): ENHRY, SYGVKD. This CDR3 is 13 amino acids long. V shed 2 bases and J shed 5 bases, with 9 bases lying between them. The CDR3 loop is CAISETGWETQYF. CDR3 bases: TGTGCCATCAGTGAGACAGGGTGGGAGACCCAGTACTTC.

This chain links TRBV2 with TRBJ1-4; perhaps TRBD1 as D (5 bases). V was clipped by 7 bases and J by 4 bases, with 13 bases between them. This CDR3 region has 14 residues. Per the germline V gene, CDR1 is SNHLY and CDR2 is FYNNEI. CDR3 in DNA: TGTGCCAGCACTTTGACAGACTTTAATGAAAAACTGTTTTTT. Translated, it gives CASTLTDFNEKLFF.

The rearrangement uses TRBV4-1 and TRBJ2-1; 12 nucleotides match TRBD2. The CDR3 length is 18 residues. With 3 bases clipped from V and 1 base from J, the junction kept 7 bases outside the gene matches. Germline V gene data show CDR1 as MGHRA and CDR2 as YSYEKL. The CDR3 loop is CASSQRLAGVGSYNEQFF. The CDR3, as DNA: TGCGCCAGCAGCCAGAGACTAGCGGGAGTTGGTTCCTACAATGAGCAGTTCTTC.

V usage is TRBV19 and J usage is TRBJ2-1; TRBD2 agrees at 8 bases. From germline, CDR1 is LNHDA and CDR2 SQIVND (reference sequence). V was pared by 5 bases and J by 4 bases, with 16 bases of the junction left unmatched. The CDR3 has 18 residues. The CDR3 DNA is TGTGCCAGTAGTGGTGTCGGGAGGGCCATCGACCCTTACAATGAGCAGTTCTTC. Translation gives CASSGVGRAIDPYNEQFF.

This chain connects TRBV2 to TRBJ2-3; no clear D. Germline values: CDR1 SNHLY, CDR2 FYNNEI. This CDR3 has 11 residues. Trimming shortened V by 3 bases and J by 10 bases, and 8 bases separated the two germline ends. The CDR3 protein is CASSEVSSQYF. The CDR3 DNA sequence: TGTGCCAGCAGTGAGGTCAGTTCGCAGTATTTT. The full variable domain, its missing parts supplied by reference TRBV2 and TRBJ2-3, is EPEVTQTPSHQVTQMGQEVILRCVPISNHLYFYWYRQILGQKVEFLVSFYNNEISEKSEIFDDQFSVERPDGSNFTLKIRSTKLEDSAMYFCASSEVSSQYFGPGTRLTVL.